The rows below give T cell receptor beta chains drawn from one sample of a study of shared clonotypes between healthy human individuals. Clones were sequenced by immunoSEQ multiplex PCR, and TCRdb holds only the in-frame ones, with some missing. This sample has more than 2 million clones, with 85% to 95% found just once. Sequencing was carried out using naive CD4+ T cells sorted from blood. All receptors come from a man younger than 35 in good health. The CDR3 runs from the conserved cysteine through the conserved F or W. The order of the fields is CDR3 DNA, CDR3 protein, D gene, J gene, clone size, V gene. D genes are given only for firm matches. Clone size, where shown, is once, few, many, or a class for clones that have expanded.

TGTGCCAGCAGCCTAGACAGAGAGACCCAGTACTTC,CASSLDRETQYF,NA,TRBJ2-5,NA,TRBV14
TGTGCCAGCAGTCGACAGGGACATAGCAATCAGCCCCAGCATTTT,CASSRQGHSNQPQHF,TRBD1,TRBJ1-5,NA,TRBV6-5
TGTGCCAGCAGCTCTGGGGACATTCAGTACTTC,CASSSGDIQYF,NA,TRBJ2-4,NA,TRBV7-2
TGCAGTGCCGAACAGGGGGTAGCCGGGTATTTT,CSAEQGVAGYF,TRBD1,TRBJ1-1,NA,TRBV20-1
TGTGCCAGCACAGGAGTCTACGAGCAGTACTTC,CASTGVYEQYF,NA,TRBJ2-7,NA,TRBV6-1
TGCAGCGTTGAATCAGGGGCTGGAAACACCATATATTTT,CSVESGAGNTIYF,NA,TRBJ1-3,NA,TRBV29-1
TGTGCCAGCAAGCCAGCGAACACCGGGGAGCTGTTTTTT,CASKPANTGELFF,NA,TRBJ2-2,NA,TRBV6-1
TGTGCCAGCCTTGGGGCGTGGAGCGGGGGAATGGAAGAGACCCAGTACTTC,CASLGAWSGGMEETQYF,TRBD2,TRBJ2-5,many,TRBV2
TGTGCCAGTAGTATCTCGGGGGCTGTTTCCGTCGAGCAGTACTTC,CASSISGAVSVEQYF,NA,TRBJ2-7,NA,TRBV19
TGCGCCAGCAGCCCGGACAGGGCGGGGAATGAGCAGTTCTTC,CASSPDRAGNEQFF,TRBD1,TRBJ2-1,once,TRBV5-1
TGCGCCAGCAGCCGGGACGGCTCTGGAAACACCATATATTTT,CASSRDGSGNTIYF,NA,TRBJ1-3,NA,TRBV10-1
TGTGCCAGCAGCTTTGACAGCAATAGCAATCAGCCCCAGCATTTT,CASSFDSNSNQPQHF,NA,TRBJ1-5,NA,TRBV7-9
TGCGCCAGCTCCAGGGGCGCCGAGGAGACCCAGTACTTC,CASSRGAEETQYF,NA,TRBJ2-5,NA,TRBV5-1
TGCGCCAGCAGCACGGACGATCAAGAGACCCAGTACTTC,CASSTDDQETQYF,NA,TRBJ2-5,NA,TRBV5-1
TGCGCCAGCAGCTTACAGGGGATGAACACTGAAGCTTTCTTT,CASSLQGMNTEAFF,TRBD1,TRBJ1-1,NA,TRBV5-1
TGCGCCAGCAGCCCGGCTCCTGTTTACACCGGGGAGCTGTTTTTT,CASSPAPVYTGELFF,NA,TRBJ2-2,once,TRBV5-1
TGTGCCATCAGTGAGTCGAGGGATGGGAACTATGGCTACACCTTC,CAISESRDGNYGYTF,NA,TRBJ1-2,NA,TRBV10-3
TGTGCCAGCAGCGTAGGCCGAAAGGGTGAGCAGTTCTTC,CASSVGRKGEQFF,NA,TRBJ2-1,NA,TRBV9
TGCAACGCTTGGGCTAACTATGGCTACACCTTC,CNAWANYGYTF,NA,TRBJ1-2,NA,TRBV20-1
TGTGCTAGTCAACCGGGGGATACGCAGTATTTT,CASQPGDTQYF,NA,TRBJ2-3,NA,TRBV12-5
TGTGCCCTACGGGGGGCAGGGGGCTACGAGCAGTACTTC,CALRGAGGYEQYF,NA,TRBJ2-7,once,TRBV6-1
TGCAGTGCCCCCAGGGGCGACGAGCAGTACTTC,CSAPRGDEQYF,NA,TRBJ2-7,NA,TRBV20-1
TGTGCCAGCAGCTTAGCGGGCTATGTCAGTGATACGCAGTATTTT,CASSLAGYVSDTQYF,NA,TRBJ2-3,NA,TRBV7-9
TGTGCCAGCAGCACCTATGGCGAGGGTGAGCAGTTCTTC,CASSTYGEGEQFF,NA,TRBJ2-1,NA,TRBV13
TGCGCCAGCAGCCTGGCCTCGGACGGCTATGGCTACACCTTC,CASSLASDGYGYTF,NA,TRBJ1-2,once,TRBV4-1
TGTGCCAGCAGATGGGACAGACAAGAGACCCAGTACTTC,CASRWDRQETQYF,TRBD1,TRBJ2-5,NA,TRBV2
TGTGCCAGCAGTCCCGGGACCGGCTATGGCTACACCTTC,CASSPGTGYGYTF,NA,TRBJ1-2,NA,TRBV6-4
TGTGCCAGCAGCGATCCCCAGTCCCCTAATAATGAAAAACTGTTTTTT,CASSDPQSPNNEKLFF,NA,TRBJ1-4,NA,TRBV21-1
TGTGCCAGCAGTGACCAGGGGGGGAACAATGAGCAGTTCTTC,CASSDQGGNNEQFF,NA,TRBJ2-1,NA,TRBV6-4
TGTGCCAGCAGTCCACAGTACTCTGGAAACACCATATATTTT,CASSPQYSGNTIYF,NA,TRBJ1-3,NA,TRBV14
TGTGCCAGCAGCTTAGACATTCTGGGTTACAATGAGCAGTTCTTC,CASSLDILGYNEQFF,NA,TRBJ2-1,NA,TRBV7-2
TGTGCCAGCAGCGTTGGTACGACCTACGAGCAGTACTTC,CASSVGTTYEQYF,NA,TRBJ2-7,NA,TRBV28
TGTGCCAGCAGCTTGCCTAGCGGGAGCGGTGAGCAGTTCTTC,CASSLPSGSGEQFF,TRBD2,TRBJ2-1,NA,TRBV5-4
TGTGCCAGCAGCTTAGGCACCGAGACTAGCGGTCACAATGAGCAGTTCTTC,CASSLGTETSGHNEQFF,TRBD2,TRBJ2-1,NA,TRBV7-9
TGTGCCAGCAGCGTAGCACCGGGACAGGAATACTATGGCTACACCTTC,CASSVAPGQEYYGYTF,TRBD1,TRBJ1-2,NA,TRBV9
TGTGCCAGCAGCTTGGTGACAGGGGCTATATATAATTCACCCCTCCACTTT,CASSLVTGAIYNSPLHF,TRBD1,TRBJ1-6,NA,TRBV5-6
TGTGCCAGCAGTAGTCAGATCAATCAGCCCCAGCATTTT,CASSSQINQPQHF,NA,TRBJ1-5,NA,TRBV6-5
TGCAGTGCTAGAGTAGGCAGTGGCTACACCTTC,CSARVGSGYTF,NA,TRBJ1-2,NA,TRBV20-1
TGTGCCAGTAGTCCGACTCGGAGCTCCTACGAGCAGTACTTC,CASSPTRSSYEQYF,NA,TRBJ2-7,NA,TRBV19
TGTGCCAGCAGCCCCCTAGCGGGGGGGAGCACAGATACGCAGTATTTT,CASSPLAGGSTDTQYF,TRBD2,TRBJ2-3,once,TRBV7-9
TGTGCCAGCTCACCGGCGACAGCTAACTATGGCTACACCTTC,CASSPATANYGYTF,NA,TRBJ1-2,NA,TRBV18
TGTGCCAGCAGCAAAGAGGGACGGCGAGACACAGATACGCAGTATTTT,CASSKEGRRDTDTQYF,NA,TRBJ2-3,NA,TRBV11-2
TGTGCCAGCAGCTTAGGAGTGACTAGCGGGCACCAAGAGACCCAGTACTTC,CASSLGVTSGHQETQYF,TRBD2,TRBJ2-5,NA,TRBV7-2
TGTGCCATCAGGGACGGAGGGTCCTACGAGCAGTACTTC,CAIRDGGSYEQYF,NA,TRBJ2-7,NA,TRBV10-3
TGTGCCAGCAGCTTAAACAGGGCATCGGGAGAGCAGTACTTC,CASSLNRASGEQYF,NA,TRBJ2-7,NA,TRBV7-6
TGCGCCAGCAGCTTGGTCGGGGGGCGCGGAACTGAAGCTTTCTTT,CASSLVGGRGTEAFF,NA,TRBJ1-1,once,TRBV5-1
TGTGCCAGCAGCCCAACCTCTGGAAACACCATATATTTT,CASSPTSGNTIYF,NA,TRBJ1-3,NA,TRBV7-9
TGTGCCAGCTCACCCGGGACGACGAACACCGGGGAGCTGTTTTTT,CASSPGTTNTGELFF,NA,TRBJ2-2,NA,TRBV18
TGTGCCTGGAGTGTCGGACCTAAGGTGGGTCTGACTTTC,CAWSVGPKVGLTF,NA,TRBJ2-6,NA,TRBV30
TGTGCCAGCTCACCACCGAATGGACAGGGGGACTATGGCTACACCTTC,CASSPPNGQGDYGYTF,TRBD1,TRBJ1-2,NA,TRBV18
TGTGCCAGCAGCGTAGGACAGGGGTACACCGGGGAGCTGTTTTTT,CASSVGQGYTGELFF,TRBD1,TRBJ2-2,NA,TRBV9
TGTGCCAGCAGTTTAGGGCAAACTGAAGCTTTCTTT,CASSLGQTEAFF,NA,TRBJ1-1,NA,TRBV28
TGTGCCAGCAGTGCAAGCGGTTCGAGCTCCTACAATGAGCAGTTCTTC,CASSASGSSSYNEQFF,NA,TRBJ2-1,NA,TRBV6-4
TGTGCCTGCCTGGGGACAGGCTATGGCTACACCTTC,CACLGTGYGYTF,TRBD1,TRBJ1-2,NA,TRBV30
TGTGCCAGCAGCCGGCGGACTACCACAGATACGCAGTATTTT,CASSRRTTTDTQYF,NA,TRBJ2-3,NA,TRBV9
TGTGCCAGCAGTTACTCGATAAGGGCCGGGGAGCTGTTTTTT,CASSYSIRAGELFF,NA,TRBJ2-2,NA,TRBV6-5
TGTGCCAGCAGTGGGCCCGTTAAGGCGGCTTTTAATTCACCCCTCCACTTT,CASSGPVKAAFNSPLHF,NA,TRBJ1-6,NA,TRBV6-1
TGTGCCAGCAGCTTAGCGGGGGCTCGAGCGTTCGCAGATACGCAGTATTTT,CASSLAGARAFADTQYF,NA,TRBJ2-3,NA,TRBV7-6
TGTGCCAGCAGCGTAGAGGGACAGGGGGCGTATGAGCAGTTCTTC,CASSVEGQGAYEQFF,TRBD1,TRBJ2-1,NA,TRBV9